This T cell receptor (beta chain) was retrieved from a study of T cells in localized non-small cell lung cancer (dated by TCRdb to the early 2020s). As for the study more broadly: Comparing tumors with uninvolved tumor-adjacent lungs, the study looked at the T cell repertoires of over 200 patients with early-stage NSCLC. The cohort consisted of around 250 treatment-naive NSCLC patients whose localized lung tumors had been resected. NSCLC patients had a mean age of around 61 years, and around 130 were male and 85 to 110 female.

Broad study findings and their caveats: Of the top 100 tumor clones, a median of roughly 60 were detected in paired uninvolved adjacent lung; 28 were also among that lung's top 100. Uninvolved tumor-adjacent lung showed the highest T cell clonality, higher than tumor, which suggests more focused antigenic responses in the uninvolved tumor-adjacent lung. Because multi-region sequencing of the tumors was not done, intratumor heterogeneity could not be ruled out. Higher T cell density in blood was associated with longer overall survival, whereas higher clonality in adjacent lung was associated with shorter survival. Because of the exploratory design, TCR variables were selected using unadjusted p-values without false-discovery rate correction.

Trimming takes 2 bases from V and 6 bases from J, and the germline ends sit 23 bases apart. For CDR1 and CDR2, the germline V gene lists MNHNS and SASEGT. The CDR3 runs 17 amino acids, cysteine and phenylalanine included. Solely the CDR3 DNA is kept, with 51 bases framed from the first base. This clone has a single count. It lacks a known antigen. Base-call qualities are not available, and no considerably larger clone is one nucleotide away. At diagnosis, tumor, uninvolved tumor-adjacent lung and peripheral blood were collected and then preserved as a mix of FFPE and fresh-frozen material. Blood samples were analyzed as peripheral blood mononuclear cells for TCR repertoire profiling. The immunoSEQ Assay was used to sequence TCR beta CDR3 regions from DNA. Per the source publication's procedure: To compute T cell density, TCR beta template counts were normalized to usable DNA, which was estimated by amplifying housekeeping genes. The preseqR package was used to estimate richness by extrapolating to 400,000 templates for PBMC samples and to 120,000 templates for tissue samples. Clonality was defined by subtracting Pielou's evenness from one. Tissue-enriched TCRs were identified through differential abundance testing performed on productive amino-acid clonotypes, with a minimum total count of 5 and an alpha of 0.1. Repertoire overlap between compartments was quantified with the Jaccard Index and Morisita Overlap Index. GLIPH grouped TCR beta CDR3s together with public tetramer-defined viral CDR3s, and a viral motif had to include at least three viral sequences and also show V-gene enrichment. What TCRdb holds here is the immuneACCESS table cut down to in-frame rearrangements. Part of the clones is not present; checked against another copy, under half of the missing clones reflect an unresolved V gene, and the others are unexplained. V and J calls and clone size are copied from that table; D and trimming were computed from the DNA. This sample comprises about 82,000 clones, around three quarters of them detected only once. Approximately 21% of the sample is in the top ten clones.

The clonotype was recovered from a man between 35 and 75 years old with stage II squamous cell lung carcinoma. The material was PBMCs, obtained before any cancer treatment. Recombination joined TRBV6-1 with TRBJ2-7; perhaps TRBD1 is the D gene, with 7 bases matching. The CDR3 region has the sequence CASSEFRGGDRRAEQYF. Here is the DNA: TGTGCCAGCAGTGAATTCAGGGGCGGGGACAGACGCGCCGAGCAGTACTTC.